The 18 T cell receptor beta chains given below trace back to one sample, sequenced in a study of OX40 agonist ivuxolimab in advanced cancers. Repertoires were generated with immunoSEQ multiplex PCR, while TCRdb's copy carries only in-frame clones and drops some. The profile shows around 140,000 clones, 75% to 95% of them singletons. The sample in question was CD4+ or CD8+ T cells sorted from blood, obtained in a trial of the OX40 agonist ivuxolimab. The receptors shown here come from an adult with an advanced solid tumor such as melanoma, head and neck, liver or kidney cancer.

This chain joins TRBV30 and TRBJ1-5, with D possibly TRBD1 on 6 matching bases. V lost 8 bases, J lost 2 bases, and 19 bases lay in between. This CDR3 is 15 amino acids long. Per the germline V gene, CDR1 is GTSNPN and CDR2 is SVGIG (reference sequence). Here the CDR3 DNA reads TGTGCCGCCAACCCAGGGGCGGTGGGCAATCAGCCCCAGCATTTT. This codes for CAANPGAVGNQPQHF.

The chain carries TRBV7-6 and TRBJ2-7, with 7 bases lining up with TRBD1. Germline V gene sequence: CDR1 SGHVS, CDR2 FNYEAQ. Losses at the gene ends were 8 bases for V and 7 bases for J; bases not matched to a gene: 11. The CDR3 contains 13 residues. The CDR3 coding sequence is TGTGCCAGCTCGGACAGGTCAACTGGAGAGCAGTACTTC. Translating it yields CASSDRSTGEQYF.

This chain links TRBV28 with TRBJ2-2; 9 bases are a match to TRBD2. This CDR3 is built from 17 residues. V dropped 2 bases and J dropped 0; count of bases not matched to a gene: 4. Germline assignment: CDR1 MDHEN and CDR2 SYDVKM. CDR3: CASSLLAGIANTGELFF. Here the CDR3 DNA reads TGTGCCAGCAGTTTACTAGCGGGGATCGCGAACACCGGGGAGCTGTTTTTT. Full variable domain (remainder filled in from reference TRBV28 and TRBJ2-2): DVKVTQSSRYLVKRTGEKVFLECVQDMDHENMFWYRQDPGLGLRLIYFSYDVKMKEKGDIPEGYSVSREKKERFSLILESASTNQTSMYLCASSLLAGIANTGELFFGEGSRLTVL.

The chain joins TRBV11-2 to TRBJ2-5; maybe TRBD1 (5 bases). V was trimmed by 5 bases and J by 5 bases, leaving 18 bases between them. The CDR3 totals 15 residues. The V gene's germline CDR1 is SGHAT and CDR2 FQNNGV. Here the CDR3 DNA reads TGTGCCAGCAGCGGACAACTAACAAGGGTCGAGACCCAGTACTTC. Protein product: CASSGQLTRVETQYF.

The chain carries TRBV28 and TRBJ1-2; a possible D gene is TRBD1 (5 bases). Germline lookup yields CDR1 MDHEN and CDR2 SYDVKM. There are 15 residues in the CDR3. Trimming cost V 1 base and J 4 bases, with 13 bases left between them. As DNA, the CDR3 is TGTGCCAGCAGTTTATCCGGGACTGGGGGCTATGGCTACACCTTC. Translating it yields CASSLSGTGGYGYTF.

The chain recombines TRBV5-1 with TRBJ2-1; D is perhaps TRBD2 (5 bases). The V and J ends lost 5 bases and 0 bases respectively, with 12 bases between them. This CDR3 has 15 residues. The germline V gene encodes CDR1 SGHRS and CDR2 YFSETQ. CDR3 amino acids: CASSPVGDSYNEQFF. CDR3 sequence (DNA): TGCGCCAGCAGTCCAGTCGGGGACTCCTACAATGAGCAGTTCTTC. Full variable domain (remainder filled in from reference TRBV5-1 and TRBJ2-1): KAGVTQTPRYLIKTRGQQVTLSCSPISGHRSVSWYQQTPGQGLQFLFEYFSETQRNKGNFPGRFSGRQFSNSRSEMNVSTLELGDSALYLCASSPVGDSYNEQFFGPGTRLTVL.

This clone was detected once. The chain links TRBV5-1 to TRBJ2-1, with 7 nucleotides matching TRBD1. The CDR3 consists of 15 residues. The ends lost 3 bases at V and 0 bases at J; junction bases unmatched: 3. Germline V gene sequence: CDR1 SGHRS, CDR2 YFSETQ. CDR3 sequence (DNA): TGCGCCAGCAGCTCTGGACAGGCCTCCTACAATGAGCAGTTCTTC. It encodes CASSSGQASYNEQFF.

This chain joins TRBV5-1 and TRBJ2-3, with 11 bases lining up with TRBD2. V shed 4 bases and J 0 bases; nucleotides not matched to a gene: 4. Germline assignment: CDR1 SGHRS and CDR2 YFSETQ. The CDR3 loop spans 16 amino acids. For the CDR3, the DNA is TGCGCCAGCAGCGCTAGACTAGCGGGGAGCACAGATACGCAGTATTTT. Translation: CASSARLAGSTDTQYF.

V is TRBV18 and J is TRBJ2-1; 9 bases align to TRBD2. The germline CDR1 and CDR2 sequences are KGHSH and LQKENI. This CDR3 has 16 residues. V was pared by 3 bases and J by 9 bases, with 12 bases of the junction left unmatched. CDR3 residues: CASSPPASGVWGEQFF. The DNA of the CDR3 is TGTGCCAGCTCACCCCCGGCTAGCGGGGTCTGGGGTGAGCAGTTCTTC.

The chain employs TRBV14 and TRBJ2-6; the D gene could be TRBD1 or TRBD2 (5 bases each). The CDR3 is 20 amino acids. Trimming took off 2 bases at V and 1 base at J, with 21 bases between the two ends. Looked up from germline, CDR1 is SGHDN and CDR2 is FVKESK. The CDR3 bases are TGTGCCAGCAGCCAACGGCAGGGCCTGTTTGCGGGTTCTGGGGCCAACGTCCTGACTTTC. Protein: CASSQRQGLFAGSGANVLTF.

The genes are TRBV21-1 and TRBJ2-2; the table gives TRBD1 as D, unverified against the DNA. TRBV21-1 is listed as a pseudogene. The CDR3 runs to 17 residues. The CDR3 nucleotides are TGTGCCAGCACCAATCGGACAGGAAACGCGAACACCGGGGAGCTGTTTTTT. Protein product: CASTNRTGNANTGELFF.

The chain links TRBV19 to TRBJ1-5; TRBD1 matches 8 bases. Trimming took 1 base from V and 5 from J; bases not matched to a gene: 4. CDR1 is LNHDA, CDR2 SQIVND, per germline (reference sequence). This CDR3 is 15 amino acids long. CDR3: CASSIAGQGDQPQHF. The DNA for the CDR3 is TGTGCCAGTAGTATAGCTGGACAGGGCGATCAGCCCCAGCATTTT.

The chain employs TRBV5-4 and TRBJ2-5, with 7 bases matching TRBD2. Germline values: CDR1 SGHNT, CDR2 YYREEE (reference sequence). Trimming at V came to 3 bases and at J to 0 bases, leaving 5 bases not matched to a gene. This CDR3 region has 15 residues. The CDR3 here is CASSWGGEYQETQYF. The CDR3 bases are TGTGCCAGCAGCTGGGGAGGGGAGTACCAAGAGACCCAGTACTTC. The whole variable domain, remainder taken from reference TRBV5-4 and TRBJ2-5, is ETGVTQSPTHLIKTRGQQVTLRCSSQSGHNTVSWYQQALGQGPQFIFQYYREEENGRGNFPPRFSGLQFPNYSSELNVNALELDDSALYLCASSWGGEYQETQYFGPGTRLLVL.

V usage is TRBV19 and J usage is TRBJ2-1; TRBD2 aligns across 12 bases. The V gene's germline CDR1 is LNHDA and CDR2 SQIVND (reference sequence). The CDR3 spans 16 residues. V lost 4 bases and J lost 1; bases outside the gene matches: 2. CDR3: CASSRTSGESYNEQFF. CDR3 DNA: TGTGCCAGTAGTAGGACTAGCGGGGAGTCCTACAATGAGCAGTTCTTC.

The chain employs TRBV5-1 and TRBJ2-5, with D perhaps matching TRBD1 or TRBD2 (6 bases each). The V gene lost 4 bases and the J gene lost 5 bases, with 18 bases spanning the gap. Per germline, CDR1 SGHRS and CDR2 YFSETQ. This CDR3 has 15 amino acids. The CDR3 region is CASSLYWGAGETQYF. The CDR3 coding sequence is TGCGCCAGCAGCCTGTATTGGGGGGCCGGGGAGACCCAGTACTTC.

This chain connects TRBV29-1 to TRBJ2-1; D might be TRBD2 (6 bases). V shed 4 bases and J shed 2 bases, with 18 bases lying between them. Germline V gives CDR1 SQVTM, CDR2 ANQGSEA. The CDR3 spans 16 residues. DNA of the CDR3: TGCAGCGTTGTCCGGATGCGGGAACCCCCCTACAATGAGCAGTTCTTC. It translates to CSVVRMREPPYNEQFF.

This chain links TRBV9 with TRBJ2-1, with TRBD2 matching over 9 bases. Germline-derived CDR1 and CDR2 are SGDLS and YYNGEE. CDR3 length: 16 residues. Trimming at V came to 4 bases and at J to 4 bases, leaving 9 bases not matched to a gene. The DNA for the CDR3 is TGTGCCAGCAGCCGGGGATTGGCGGGAGGGTACAATGAGCAGTTCTTC. Translating gives CASSRGLAGGYNEQFF.

V and J are TRBV19 and TRBJ2-1; TRBD2 is a possible D gene (6 bases). The CDR3 loop spans 16 amino acids. The V and J ends lost 5 bases and 12 bases respectively, with 26 bases between them. Germline-derived CDR1 and CDR2 are LNHDA and SQIVND (reference sequence). The DNA for the CDR3 is TGTGCCAGTAGTGCCTTCGCACTAGCCGACGTCGGTGGGCAGTTCTTC. The encoded protein is CASSAFALADVGGQFF.